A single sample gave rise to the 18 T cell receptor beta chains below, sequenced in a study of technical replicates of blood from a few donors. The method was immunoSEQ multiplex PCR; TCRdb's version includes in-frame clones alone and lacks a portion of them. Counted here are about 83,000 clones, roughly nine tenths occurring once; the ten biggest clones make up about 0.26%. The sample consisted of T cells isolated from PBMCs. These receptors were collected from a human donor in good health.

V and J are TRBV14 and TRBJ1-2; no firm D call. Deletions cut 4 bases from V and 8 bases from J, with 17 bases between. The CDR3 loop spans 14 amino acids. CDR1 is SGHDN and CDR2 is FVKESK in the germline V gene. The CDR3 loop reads CASSPNLPREGYTF. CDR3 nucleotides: TGTGCCAGCAGCCCGAACCTACCCCGGGAGGGCTACACCTTC.

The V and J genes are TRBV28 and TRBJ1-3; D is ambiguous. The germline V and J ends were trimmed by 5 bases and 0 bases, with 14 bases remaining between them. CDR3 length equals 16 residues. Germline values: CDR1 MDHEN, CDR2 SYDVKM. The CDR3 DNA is TGTGCCAGCAGTCCCCTGAGAGGCAGCTCTGGAAACACCATATATTTT. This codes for CASSPLRGSSGNTIYF.

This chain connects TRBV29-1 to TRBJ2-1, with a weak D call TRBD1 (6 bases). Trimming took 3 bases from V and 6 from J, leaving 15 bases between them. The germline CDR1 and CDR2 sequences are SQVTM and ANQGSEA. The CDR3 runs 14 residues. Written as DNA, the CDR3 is TGCAGCGTTGATGCACAGGGTGGGCGCAATGAGCAGTTCTTC. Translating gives CSVDAQGGRNEQFF.

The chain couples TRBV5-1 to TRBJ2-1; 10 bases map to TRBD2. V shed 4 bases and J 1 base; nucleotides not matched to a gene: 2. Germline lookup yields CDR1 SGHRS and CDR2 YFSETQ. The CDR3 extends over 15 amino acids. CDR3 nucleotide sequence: TGCGCCAGCAGCCTAGCGGGAGTTTCCTACAATGAGCAGTTCTTC. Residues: CASSLAGVSYNEQFF.

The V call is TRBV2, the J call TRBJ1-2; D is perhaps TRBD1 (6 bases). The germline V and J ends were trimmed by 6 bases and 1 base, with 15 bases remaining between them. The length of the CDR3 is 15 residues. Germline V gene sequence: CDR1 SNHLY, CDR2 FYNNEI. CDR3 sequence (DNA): TGTGCCAGCAGCGCGGGGGACACCAGTAACTATGGCTACACCTTC. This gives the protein CASSAGDTSNYGYTF.

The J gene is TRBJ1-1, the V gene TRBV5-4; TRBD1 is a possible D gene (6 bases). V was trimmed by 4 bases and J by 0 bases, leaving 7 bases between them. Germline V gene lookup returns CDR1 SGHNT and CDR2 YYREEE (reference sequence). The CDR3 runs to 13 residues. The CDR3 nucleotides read TGTGCCAGCAGCGGGGGCCTGAACACTGAAGCTTTCTTT. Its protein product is CASSGGLNTEAFF.

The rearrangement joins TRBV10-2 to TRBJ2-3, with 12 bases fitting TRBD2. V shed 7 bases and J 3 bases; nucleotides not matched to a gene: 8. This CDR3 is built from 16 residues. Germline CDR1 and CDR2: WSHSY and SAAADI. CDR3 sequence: CASIRRLAGETDTQYF. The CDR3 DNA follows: TGCGCCAGCATTAGAAGACTAGCGGGAGAAACAGATACGCAGTATTTT.

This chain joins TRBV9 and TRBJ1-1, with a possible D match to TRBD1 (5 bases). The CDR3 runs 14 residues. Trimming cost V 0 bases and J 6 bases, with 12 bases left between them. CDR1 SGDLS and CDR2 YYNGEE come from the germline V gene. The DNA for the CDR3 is TGTGCCAGCAGCGTAGTCGGGGGTTCCGCTGAAGCTTTCTTT. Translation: CASSVVGGSAEAFF.

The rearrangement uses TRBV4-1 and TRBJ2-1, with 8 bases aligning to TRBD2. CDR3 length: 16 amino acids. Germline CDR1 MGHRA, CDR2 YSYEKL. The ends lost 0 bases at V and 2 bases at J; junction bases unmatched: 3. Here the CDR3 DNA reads TGCGCCAGCAGCCAAGAGGAAGCGGGAGCCTACAATGAGCAGTTCTTC. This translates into CASSQEEAGAYNEQFF.

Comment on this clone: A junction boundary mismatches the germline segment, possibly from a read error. The CDR3: CASSPGDYLALF. The CDR3 coding sequence is TGTGCCAGCAGCCCAGGGGACTATTTGGCCCTCTTC. The chain joins TRBV5-6 to TRBJ2-1, with D perhaps matching TRBD2 (7 bases). The CDR3 extends over 12 amino acids. CDR1 SGHDT and CDR2 YYEEEE come from the germline V gene.

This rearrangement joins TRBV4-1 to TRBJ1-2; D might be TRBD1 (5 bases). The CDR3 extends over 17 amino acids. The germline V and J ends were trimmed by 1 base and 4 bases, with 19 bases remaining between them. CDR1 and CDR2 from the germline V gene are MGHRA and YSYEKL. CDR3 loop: CASSQGPDSEGFYGYTF. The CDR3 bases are TGCGCCAGCAGCCAAGGACCAGATTCGGAGGGGTTCTATGGCTACACCTTC.

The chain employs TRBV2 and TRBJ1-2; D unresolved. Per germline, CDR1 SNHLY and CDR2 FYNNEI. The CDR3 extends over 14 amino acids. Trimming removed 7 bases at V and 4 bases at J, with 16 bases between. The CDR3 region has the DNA TGTGCCAGCATCCTTAGCGTTCTCTCCTATGGCTACACCTTC. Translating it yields CASILSVLSYGYTF.

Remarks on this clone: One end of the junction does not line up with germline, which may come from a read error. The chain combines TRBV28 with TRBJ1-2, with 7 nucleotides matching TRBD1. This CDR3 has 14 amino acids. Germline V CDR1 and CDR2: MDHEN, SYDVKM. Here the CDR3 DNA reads TGTGCCAGCAGTTTCGATAGGGGGCAATATCGGCTAGCCTTC. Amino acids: CASSFDRGQYRLAF.

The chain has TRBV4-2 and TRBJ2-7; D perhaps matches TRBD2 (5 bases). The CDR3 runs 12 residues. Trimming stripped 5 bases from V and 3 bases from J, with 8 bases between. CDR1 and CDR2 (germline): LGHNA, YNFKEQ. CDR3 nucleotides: TGTGCCAGCAGCACGACTAACTACGAGCAGTACTTC. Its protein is CASSTTNYEQYF.

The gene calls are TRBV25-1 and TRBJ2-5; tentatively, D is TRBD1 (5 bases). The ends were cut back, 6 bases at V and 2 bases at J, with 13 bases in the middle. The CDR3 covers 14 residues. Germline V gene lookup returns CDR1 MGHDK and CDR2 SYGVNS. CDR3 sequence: CASRQGAAQETQYF. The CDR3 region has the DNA TGTGCCAGCAGGCAGGGTGCGGCTCAAGAGACCCAGTACTTC.

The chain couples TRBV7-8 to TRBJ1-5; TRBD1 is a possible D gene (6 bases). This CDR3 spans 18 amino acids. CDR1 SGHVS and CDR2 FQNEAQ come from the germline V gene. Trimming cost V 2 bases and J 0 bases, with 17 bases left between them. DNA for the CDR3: TGTGCCAGCAGCTTATATGTAGTAGGACAGAGTAGCAATCAGCCCCAGCATTTT. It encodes CASSLYVVGQSSNQPQHF. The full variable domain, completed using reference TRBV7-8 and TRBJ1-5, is GAGVSQSPRYKVAKRGQDVALRCDPISGHVSLFWYQQALGQGPEFLTYFQNEAQLDKSGLPSDRFFAERPEGSVSTLKIQRTQQEDSAVYLCASSLYVVGQSSNQPQHFGDGTRLSIL.

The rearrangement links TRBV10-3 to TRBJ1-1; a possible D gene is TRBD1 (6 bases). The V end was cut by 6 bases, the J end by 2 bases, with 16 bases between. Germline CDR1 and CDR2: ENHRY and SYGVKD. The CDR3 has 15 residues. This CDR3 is CAISFSPGTNTEAFF. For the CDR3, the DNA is TGTGCCATCAGCTTCAGTCCCGGGACAAACACTGAAGCTTTCTTT.

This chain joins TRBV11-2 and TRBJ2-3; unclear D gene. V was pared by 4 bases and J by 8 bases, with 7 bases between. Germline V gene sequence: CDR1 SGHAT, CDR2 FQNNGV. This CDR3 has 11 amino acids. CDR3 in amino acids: CASSSSSTQYF. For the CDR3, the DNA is TGTGCCAGCAGCTCCAGTTCTACGCAGTATTTT.